This T cell receptor beta chain appears in the sequencing data of a study of T cell responses to AZD1222 COVID-19 vaccine. Unmatched junction bases numbered 7, after V lost 0 bases and J lost 3 bases. This CDR3 comprises 16 residues. The germline gives CDR1 MNHEY, CDR2 SVGAGI. Clones were sequenced by immunoSEQ multiplex PCR, and TCRdb holds only the in-frame ones, with some missing. The table records more than 140,000 clones, approximately 89% of them present only once. A note on this clone: Its antigen is undetermined.

Study results and caveats: There were repertoire samples only from the period after the peak T cell response. Spike-specific TCR breadth and depth were elevated following two AZD1222 doses.

Sequencing was performed on peripheral blood, taken on day 0 of AZD1222 vaccination. This sequence originates from an adult in good health. The V call is TRBV6-5, the J call TRBJ2-5, with TRBD2 matching 7 bases. The CDR3 nucleotides are TGTGCCAGCAGTTACTCGACGGGGGGAGGAAAAGAGACCCAGTACTTC. This translates into CASSYSTGGGKETQYF.